The rows below give T cell receptor beta chains drawn from one sample of a study of control samples from healthy donors and cancer patients. Data came from immunoSEQ multiplex PCR; TCRdb stores just in-frame clones and leaves some out. The sample includes 150,000 to 200,000 clones, 91% seen only once; the top ten take 1.5%. The sequenced sample consisted of blood. The receptors stem from a woman younger than 45 in good health. The CDR3 runs from the conserved cysteine through the conserved F or W. The D gene is left open where the match is weak. Not every row has a clone size; where given, it reads once, few, many or a size class.

cdr3_length j_call clone_size d_call v_call cdr3_aa cdr3_nt
14 TRBJ1-2 - TRBD1 TRBV5-1 CASSPDRGLYGYTF TGCGCCAGCAGCCCGGACAGGGGGTTGTATGGCTACACCTTC
15 TRBJ2-3 - - TRBV7-9 CASSLSVARTDTQYF TGTGCCAGCAGCTTAAGTGTAGCCCGCACAGATACGCAGTATTTT
13 TRBJ1-2 - TRBD1 TRBV6-5 CASRKGGDYGYTF TGTGCCAGCAGAAAAGGGGGCGACTATGGCTACACCTTC
13 TRBJ2-5 - - TRBV7-9 CASRPRVGETQYF TGTGCCAGCAGACCCAGGGTCGGCGAGACCCAGTACTTC
15 TRBJ2-7 - - TRBV6-1 CASSEAPHGPYEQYF TGTGCCAGCAGTGAAGCGCCTCACGGACCCTACGAGCAGTACTTC
13 TRBJ2-3 - TRBD2 TRBV27 CASTSGRTDTQYF TGTGCCAGCACTAGCGGGAGGACAGATACGCAGTATTTT
12 TRBJ1-1 - - TRBV6-2/TRBV6-3 CASSQYRAEAFF TGTGCCAGCAGCCAATACAGGGCTGAAGCTTTCTTT
14 TRBJ1-2 - TRBD1 TRBV6-6 CASSYGTGDYGYTF TGTGCCAGCAGTTACGGGACAGGGGACTATGGCTACACCTTC
15 TRBJ1-2 - TRBD1 TRBV28 CASSLGGTGAWGYTF TGTGCCAGCAGTTTAGGGGGGACAGGGGCCTGGGGCTACACCTTC
15 TRBJ2-1 - TRBD2 TRBV19 CASSIELAGRGEQFF TGTGCCAGTAGTATAGAACTAGCGGGTAGAGGTGAGCAGTTCTTC
14 TRBJ2-2 - - TRBV19 CASIGRTNTGELFF TGTGCCAGCATTGGACGGACGAACACCGGGGAGCTGTTTTTT
13 TRBJ2-7 - TRBD1 TRBV5-1 CASSMTGSYEQYF TGCGCCAGCAGCATGACAGGGTCCTACGAGCAGTACTTC
15 TRBJ2-1 - TRBD2 TRBV9 CASSVALAGGNEQFF TGTGCCAGCAGCGTAGCCCTAGCGGGGGGCAATGAGCAGTTCTTC
13 TRBJ2-7 - - TRBV3-1/TRBV3-2 CASSQGGAYEQYF TGTGCCAGCAGCCAAGGAGGAGCCTACGAGCAGTACTTC
15 TRBJ2-3 - TRBD2 TRBV7-8 CASSLTSGGTDTQYF TGTGCCAGCAGCCTGACTAGCGGGGGCACAGATACGCAGTATTTT
12 TRBJ2-5 - TRBD1 TRBV29-1 CSVDRAQETQYF TGCAGCGTGGACAGGGCCCAAGAGACCCAGTACTTC
13 TRBJ1-1 - - TRBV20-1 CSASPGADTEAFF TGCAGTGCTAGTCCAGGGGCCGACACTGAAGCTTTCTTT
13 TRBJ1-2 - - TRBV12-5 CASGSPENYGYTF TGTGCTAGTGGTTCTCCAGAAAACTATGGCTACACCTTC
15 TRBJ2-7 - - TRBV28 CASSLSGTLSYEQYF TGTGCCAGCAGTTTATCCGGGACTCTCTCCTACGAGCAGTACTTC
14 TRBJ1-1 once TRBD1 TRBV11-3 CASSRQGANTEAFF TGTGCCAGCAGCCGACAGGGGGCTAACACTGAAGCTTTCTTT
13 TRBJ1-5 - - TRBV6-5 CASSWTGNQPQHF TGTGCCAGCAGTTGGACAGGCAATCAGCCCCAGCATTTT
15 TRBJ1-6 - - TRBV6-5 CASSYASSYNSPLHF TGTGCCAGCAGTTACGCGAGCTCCTATAATTCACCCCTCCACTTT
11 TRBJ2-7 once - TRBV5-1 CASSLHGEQYF TGCGCCAGCAGCTTGCATGGCGAGCAGTACTTC
13 TRBJ1-5 - - TRBV3-1/TRBV3-2 CASSQGGDQPQHF TGTGCCAGCAGCCAAGGGGGGGATCAGCCCCAGCATTTT
16 TRBJ1-5 few - TRBV4-1 CASSQDLGGYDQPQHF TGCGCCAGCAGCCAAGATTTGGGGGGCTACGATCAGCCCCAGCATTTT
18 TRBJ1-1 - - TRBV28 CASSSLSLQGSMNTEAFF TGTGCCAGCAGTTCCCTGTCACTTCAGGGGAGTATGAACACTGAAGCTTTCTTT
14 TRBJ1-4 - - TRBV28 CASSLSRTNEKLFF TGTGCCAGCAGTTTGAGCAGGACTAATGAAAAACTGTTTTTT
14 TRBJ2-5 - - TRBV5-1 CASTRGGPQETQYF TGCGCCAGCACCCGAGGGGGGCCCCAAGAGACCCAGTACTTC
12 TRBJ1-1 - TRBD1 TRBV29-1 CSADRVNTEAFF TGCAGCGCTGACAGGGTGAACACTGAAGCTTTCTTT
14 TRBJ2-1 once TRBD1 TRBV7-9 CASSLAAGGNEQFF TGTGCCAGCAGCTTAGCGGCAGGGGGAAATGAGCAGTTCTTC